Listed below are T cell receptor beta chains from one sample, sequenced in a study of glioma-infiltrating T cells after dendritic cell vaccination. The repertoire was sequenced with immunoSEQ multiplex PCR; TCRdb's copy has only in-frame clones and lacks some. Among tens of thousands of clones, just under 85% were seen once, and the ten largest hold over 6.5%. Here the sequenced sample was blood, taken before dendritic cell vaccination. The origin of the receptors is a human donor with glioblastoma. The CDR3 runs from the conserved cysteine through the conserved F or W. A D gene is named only where the DNA matches it firmly. Clone size is stated in some rows and not others, as once, few, many or a class when expanded.

v_gene	j_gene	abundance	d_gene	CDR3nt	CDR3aa
TRBV5-4	TRBJ2-7	NA	TRBD2	TGTGCCAGCAGCCTAGGGACTAGCGGGGGGGCGTTGGTTTACGAGCAGTACTTC	CASSLGTSGGALVYEQYF
TRBV11-2	TRBJ1-4	NA	NA	TGCGCCAGCAGCCAGAGAGCTAGGCCGATAACTAATGAAAAACTGTTTTTT	CASSQRARPITNEKLFF
TRBV10-3	TRBJ2-2	once	TRBD1	TGTGCCATCAAAGGACAGGGCGTATCCGGGGAGCTGTTTTTT	CAIKGQGVSGELFF
TRBV30	TRBJ2-7	once	NA	TGTGCCTGGAGTCATTACGAGCAGTACTTC	CAWSHYEQYF
TRBV14	TRBJ2-7	NA	NA	TGTGCCAGCAGCCAGGGACTCCTTCTCGAGCAGTACTTC	CASSQGLLLEQYF
TRBV30	TRBJ1-6	NA	TRBD1	TGTGCCTGGACCCGGACAGGGGACTCACCCCTCCACTTT	CAWTRTGDSPLHF
TRBV9	TRBJ2-1	NA	TRBD2	TGTGCCAGCAGCGATAGCGGGGGTGCCTACAATGAGCAGTTCTTC	CASSDSGGAYNEQFF
TRBV27	TRBJ2-3	NA	NA	TGTGCCAGCAGTTTAAGCAGTACGGGAGTTTACATCCCTGCGCAGTATTTT	CASSLSSTGVYIPAQYF
TRBV18	TRBJ2-2	once	TRBD2	TGTGCCAGCTCACCAGGACTAGCGGGGGCCGGGGAGCTGTTTTTT	CASSPGLAGAGELFF
TRBV10-3	TRBJ2-7	NA	NA	TGTGCCATCAGTGAGTGGAACTACAGGGACACCGGCTACGAGCAGTACTTC	CAISEWNYRDTGYEQYF
TRBV6-1	TRBJ2-7	NA	TRBD1	TGTGCCAGCAGTGAAGCCAAAACGGACAGGCAATCCTACGAGCAGTACTTC	CASSEAKTDRQSYEQYF
TRBV29-1	TRBJ2-3	once	NA	TGCAGCGTTAGTACTATCCGGGAAGATACGCAGTATTTT	CSVSTIREDTQYF
TRBV11-2	TRBJ1-1	NA	NA	TGTGCCAGCAGCTTTGGCAGGGGAAACACTGAAGCTTTCTTT	CASSFGRGNTEAFF
TRBV7-8	TRBJ2-3	NA	NA	TGTGCCAGCACCAACCTCCCGACCCGCGGAGGTACGCAGTATTTT	CASTNLPTRGGTQYF
TRBV7-9	TRBJ2-7	NA	TRBD1	TGTGCCAGCAGCTTGAGGCAGGGGGCTAACGAGCAGTACTTC	CASSLRQGANEQYF
TRBV14	TRBJ2-7	NA	NA	TGTGCCAGCAGCCACGGACCAGGGCTGACCTACGAGCAGTACTTC	CASSHGPGLTYEQYF
TRBV14	TRBJ2-5	NA	NA	TGTGCCAGCAGCCGAGGGTTACAAGAGACCCAGTACTTC	CASSRGLQETQYF
TRBV7-9	TRBJ2-2	once	TRBD1	TGTGCCAGGGTAGCAGACAGGGCGGGCACCGGGGAGCTGTTTTTT	CARVADRAGTGELFF
TRBV6-5	TRBJ1-6	NA	TRBD1	TGTGCCAGCAGTTACTTGGGACAGCGGAATTCACCCCTCCACTTT	CASSYLGQRNSPLHF
TRBV29-1	TRBJ2-3	NA	TRBD2	TGCAGCGTCGTAGCGGGGGGGACGACAGATACGCAGTATTTT	CSVVAGGTTDTQYF
TRBV5-6	TRBJ2-7	NA	TRBD1	TGTGCCAGCAGCTTCGGGGACAGAGGCTCCTACGAGCAGTACTTC	CASSFGDRGSYEQYF
TRBV30	TRBJ1-4	NA	NA	TGTGCCTGCACATATCCCCATGAAAAACTGTTTTTT	CACTYPHEKLFF
TRBV5-1	TRBJ2-1	NA	TRBD1	TGCGCCAGCAGCTTAGGGACAGGGGATCCGGGGGACAATGAGCAGTTCTTC	CASSLGTGDPGDNEQFF